A selection of T cell receptor beta chains follows, all from one sample in a study of OX40 agonist ivuxolimab in advanced cancers. The data were produced by immunoSEQ multiplex PCR, yet TCRdb's version contains in-frame clones alone and is incomplete. Of under 80,000 clones listed, about nine tenths were seen once; the top ten hold roughly 0.79%. Sequenced material: CD4+ or CD8+ T cells sorted from blood, taken in a trial of the OX40 agonist ivuxolimab. The receptors were gathered from an adult with an advanced solid tumor such as melanoma, head and neck, liver or kidney cancer. The CDR3 runs from the conserved cysteine through the conserved F or W. Fields, in order: clone size, J gene, V gene, CDR3 protein. Clone size appears in some rows only: once, few, many, or a class for an expanded clone.

.	TRBJ2-7	TRBV2	CASKQGDEQYF
.	TRBJ2-5	TRBV5-1	CASSFGSEPTQYF
.	TRBJ2-7	TRBV5-1	CASKQGLAGAFSYEQYF
.	TRBJ1-6	TRBV27	CASSLGAPGTVSNSPLHF
.	TRBJ2-5	TRBV25-1	CASSDWTAPRETQYF
.	TRBJ1-2	TRBV2	CASSGFVRYGYTF
.	TRBJ1-2	TRBV19	CASSIADRETFGYTF
.	TRBJ1-5	TRBV19	CASTDSNQPQHF
.	TRBJ2-1	TRBV11-2	CASSLVGRGADSYNEQFF
.	TRBJ2-1	TRBV6-5	CASSGNDHVYNEQFF
.	TRBJ2-7	TRBV11-1	CASSFPKSEQYF
.	TRBJ2-2	TRBV10-2	CASSESGPGELFF
.	TRBJ2-2	TRBV27	CASTFGGGTTGELFF
.	TRBJ2-5	TRBV10-3	CAISGGQGGETQYF
.	TRBJ2-3	TRBV12-5	CASGLGLTSGGADTQYF
once	TRBJ1-3	TRBV4-3	CASSQGLRGADTIYF
.	TRBJ2-3	TRBV19	CASSGRDRVSDTQYF
.	TRBJ2-1	TRBV5-1	CASSSGGGSGVPRPYNEQFF
.	TRBJ1-1	TRBV11-2	CASSFLGQEGTEAFF
.	TRBJ1-2	TRBV6-6	CASSKGQNYGYTF
.	TRBJ2-2	TRBV7-3	CASSLASAGTGELFF
.	TRBJ2-5	TRBV18	CASSPPGRAQETQYF
.	TRBJ1-5	TRBV6-1	CASSEWGDQPQHF
.	TRBJ2-1	TRBV7-3	CASSPWGSGTYNEQFF
.	TRBJ1-2	TRBV10-3	CAISDNQAGRYGYTF
.	TRBJ2-6	TRBV30	CAWSAGGSGANVLTF
.	TRBJ2-2	TRBV4-1	CASSRGQGITGELFF